This T cell receptor beta chain was sequenced during a study of T cells after posttransplantation cyclophosphamide. Broader study findings: After PTCy, TRB diversity resembled that of CNI/methotrexate controls. Donor-recipient repertoire similarity was low at 1-2 months, rising over year one. Tissue-infiltrating T cells from skin or gut overlapped little with blood T cells.

For this clone: Antigen specificity is unknown.

V shed 4 bases, J shed 1 base, and the junction held 17 bases outside the gene matches. CDR1 is SNHLY, CDR2 FYNNEI, per germline. This CDR3 is built from 19 residues. Treatment was busulfan-fludarabine conditioning, a marrow graft, and cyclophosphamide on days +3 and +4. Here immunoSEQ multiplex PCR was the method, and the copy in TCRdb shows in-frame clones only, minus some. The table shows 15,000 to 20,000 clones, with around 73% occurring only once. The receptor's source is a female patient in her thirties or forties who received an allogeneic stem cell transplant from a related donor, was CMV-positive, and had no GVHD. Some T cells may be supplied by the graft donor. This chain connects TRBV2 to TRBJ2-5; 8 bases are a match to TRBD1. Material: CD8+ T cells sorted from PBMCs, obtained 1,900 to 2,000 days after a stem cell transplant with posttransplant cyclophosphamide. The DNA for the CDR3 is TGTGCCAGCAGTGTCTTTAAGGACGGTCAGGGGGCCCCCCAAGAGACCCAGTACTTC. Encoded protein: CASSVFKDGQGAPQETQYF.